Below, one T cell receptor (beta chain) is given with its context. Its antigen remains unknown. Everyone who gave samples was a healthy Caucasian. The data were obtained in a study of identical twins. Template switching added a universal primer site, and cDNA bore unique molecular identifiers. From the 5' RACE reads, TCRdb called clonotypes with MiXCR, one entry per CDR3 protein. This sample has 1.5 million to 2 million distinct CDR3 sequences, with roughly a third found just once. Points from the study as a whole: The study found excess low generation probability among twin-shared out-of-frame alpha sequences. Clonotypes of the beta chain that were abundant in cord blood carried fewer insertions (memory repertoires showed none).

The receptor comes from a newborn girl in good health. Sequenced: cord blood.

The CDR3 region is CASRVPGTGGAEAFF. The CDR3 nucleotides read TGTGCCAGCAGAGTACCCGGGACAGGAGGTGCTGAAGCTTTCTTT. The chain recombines TRBV28 with TRBJ1-1, with 8 bases identical to TRBD1. The CDR3 runs 15 residues. Germline V gives CDR1 MDHEN, CDR2 SYDVKM. The V segment lost 6 bases and the J segment 6 bases; nucleotides outside the gene matches: 12.